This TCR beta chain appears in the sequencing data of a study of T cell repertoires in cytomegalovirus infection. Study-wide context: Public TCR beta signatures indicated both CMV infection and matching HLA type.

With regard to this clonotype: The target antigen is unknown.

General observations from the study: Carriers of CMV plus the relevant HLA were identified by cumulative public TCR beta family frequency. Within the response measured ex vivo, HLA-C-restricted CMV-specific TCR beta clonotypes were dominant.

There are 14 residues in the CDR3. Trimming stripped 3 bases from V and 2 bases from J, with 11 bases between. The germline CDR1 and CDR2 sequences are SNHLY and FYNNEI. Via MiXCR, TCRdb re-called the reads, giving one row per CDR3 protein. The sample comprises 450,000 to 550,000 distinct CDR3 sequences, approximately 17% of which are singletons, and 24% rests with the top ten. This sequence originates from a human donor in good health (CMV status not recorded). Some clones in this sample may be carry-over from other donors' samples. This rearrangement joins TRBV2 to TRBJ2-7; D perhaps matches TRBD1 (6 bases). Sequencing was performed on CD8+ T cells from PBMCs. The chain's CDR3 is CASSELGQPYEQYF. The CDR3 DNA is TGTGCCAGCAGTGAGTTGGGACAACCCTACGAGCAGTACTTC. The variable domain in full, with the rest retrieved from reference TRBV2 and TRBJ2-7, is EPEVTQTPSHQVTQMGQEVILRCVPISNHLYFYWYRQILGQKVEFLVSFYNNEISEKSEIFDDQFSVERPDGSNFTLKIRSTKLEDSAMYFCASSELGQPYEQYFGPGTRLTVT.